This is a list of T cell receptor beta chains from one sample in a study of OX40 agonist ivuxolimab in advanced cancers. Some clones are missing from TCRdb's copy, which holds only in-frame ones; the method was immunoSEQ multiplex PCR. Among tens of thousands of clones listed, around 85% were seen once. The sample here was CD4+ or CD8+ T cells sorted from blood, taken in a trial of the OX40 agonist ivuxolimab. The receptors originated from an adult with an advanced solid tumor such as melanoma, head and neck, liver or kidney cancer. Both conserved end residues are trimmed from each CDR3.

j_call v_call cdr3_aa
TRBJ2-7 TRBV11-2 ASSLGGGGREQY
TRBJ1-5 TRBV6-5 ASSYSVTGNQPQH
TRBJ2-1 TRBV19 ASRNSGEQF
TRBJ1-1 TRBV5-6 ASSPMDRENTEAF
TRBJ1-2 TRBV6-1 ASSEAVPRVKYGYT
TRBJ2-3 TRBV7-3 ASSPTAGTDTQY
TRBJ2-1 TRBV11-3 ASSSTGTSGLNEQF
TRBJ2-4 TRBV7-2 ASSREVAKNIQY
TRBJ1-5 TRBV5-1 ASSLEGYSNQPQH
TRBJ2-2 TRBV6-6 ASSSWGAGELF
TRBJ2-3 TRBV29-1 SAPGLAGGPNTQY
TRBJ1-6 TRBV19 ASSTASTYNSPLH
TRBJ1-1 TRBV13 ATKGGPGTPLMNTEAF
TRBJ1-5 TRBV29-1 SVAKCRAGIQPQH
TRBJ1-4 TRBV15 ATDPGARNGKLF